One sample yielded the 3 T cell receptor beta chains listed below, sequenced in a study of shared clonotypes between healthy human individuals. Sequencing was performed with immunoSEQ multiplex PCR; in TCRdb, only in-frame clones are kept and a portion is missing. The table records approximately 2.3 million clones, over 90% of them present only once. The sequenced material came from naive CD4+ T cells from PBMCs. The subset is: CD45RA+ positively selected. These receptors came from a man between 18 and 35 years old in good health. Some clones in this sample may be carry-over from other donors' samples.

The chain couples TRBV5-1 to TRBJ2-3; TRBD2 matches 12 bases. The germline V gene encodes CDR1 SGHRS and CDR2 YFSETQ. V was pared by 6 bases and J by 2 bases, with 4 bases of the junction left unmatched. The length of the CDR3 is 15 residues. The CDR3 nucleotides are TGCGCCAGCACCCTAGCGGGAGGGCCCACAGATACGCAGTATTTT. It yields the protein CASTLAGGPTDTQYF.

The CDR3 DNA sequence: TGTGCCAGCAGTCTCCTCCGGGACGGCTATGGCTACACCTTC. It yields the protein CASSLLRDGYGYTF. The chain recombines TRBV27 with TRBJ1-2; perhaps TRBD1 as D (5 bases). CDR1 and CDR2 (germline): MNHEY, SMNVEV (reference sequence). The CDR3 totals 14 residues. Trimming took off 5 bases at V and 4 bases at J, with 14 bases between the two ends.

V is TRBV19 and J is TRBJ2-3; 11 bases align to TRBD2. The ends lost 4 bases at V and 4 bases at J; junction bases unmatched: 4. The length of the CDR3 is 15 residues. Germline V gives CDR1 LNHDA, CDR2 SQIVND (reference sequence). This CDR3 reads CASSRNSGRADTQYF. CDR3 nucleotide sequence: TGTGCCAGTAGTAGAAATAGCGGGAGGGCAGATACGCAGTATTTT.